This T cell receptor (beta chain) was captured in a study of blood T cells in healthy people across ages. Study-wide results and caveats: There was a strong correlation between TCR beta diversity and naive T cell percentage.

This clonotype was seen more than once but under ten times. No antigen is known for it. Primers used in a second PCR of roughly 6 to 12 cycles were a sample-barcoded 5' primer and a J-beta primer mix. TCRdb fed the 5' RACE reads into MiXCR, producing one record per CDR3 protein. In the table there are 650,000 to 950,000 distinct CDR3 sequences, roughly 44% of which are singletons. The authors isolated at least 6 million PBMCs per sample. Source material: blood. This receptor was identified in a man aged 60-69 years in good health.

The CDR3 is CSVVTRGPNEKLFF. The CDR3 bases are TGCAGCGTTGTGACCAGGGGGCCTAATGAAAAACTGTTTTTT. V usage is TRBV29-1 and J usage is TRBJ1-4; TRBD1 aligns across 8 bases. J lost 3 bases, V lost 4 bases, and 4 bases had no gene match. This CDR3 has 14 amino acids. Germline V lookup: CDR1 SQVTM, CDR2 ANQGSEA.